The rows below give T cell receptor beta chains drawn from one sample of a study of blood T cell repertoires in COVID-19. TCRdb's copy holds only in-frame clones and misses some; the assay was immunoSEQ multiplex PCR. The sample records some 71,000 clones, more than 75% being singletons. Sample: peripheral blood. The origin of the receptors is a woman in her 70s with acute or convalescent COVID-19. Both conserved end residues are part of each CDR3. Fields, in order: D gene, V gene, CDR3 length, J gene, CDR3 protein. The D gene is left open where the match is weak.

D gene: NA; V gene: TRBV10-1; CDR3 length: 16; J gene: TRBJ1-1; CDR3 protein: CASKKNIRDSNTEAFF
D gene: TRBD1; V gene: TRBV7-2; CDR3 length: 16; J gene: TRBJ1-6; CDR3 protein: CASSLNPTGNNSPLHF
D gene: TRBD1; V gene: TRBV19; CDR3 length: 16; J gene: TRBJ1-5; CDR3 protein: CASSRDRERENQPQHF
D gene: NA; V gene: TRBV6-5; CDR3 length: 15; J gene: TRBJ1-4; CDR3 protein: CASSTRVATNEKLFF
D gene: NA; V gene: TRBV2; CDR3 length: 15; J gene: TRBJ1-5; CDR3 protein: CASSQGTSPIQPQHF
D gene: NA; V gene: TRBV19; CDR3 length: 14; J gene: TRBJ2-2; CDR3 protein: CASRTGTNTGELFF
D gene: TRBD1; V gene: TRBV18; CDR3 length: 14; J gene: TRBJ2-5; CDR3 protein: CASSPGTAQETQYF
D gene: NA; V gene: TRBV6-6; CDR3 length: 12; J gene: TRBJ1-1; CDR3 protein: CASSYSQGEAFF
D gene: TRBD1; V gene: TRBV3-1/TRBV3-2; CDR3 length: 12; J gene: TRBJ1-1; CDR3 protein: CASSLQGRVAFF
D gene: NA; V gene: TRBV6-5; CDR3 length: 15; J gene: TRBJ1-3; CDR3 protein: CASSSSRVFGNTIYF
D gene: NA; V gene: TRBV18; CDR3 length: 15; J gene: TRBJ1-4; CDR3 protein: CASSPREGVGEKLFF
D gene: TRBD1; V gene: TRBV2; CDR3 length: 15; J gene: TRBJ2-3; CDR3 protein: CASSVGGWGTDTQYF
D gene: TRBD2; V gene: TRBV3-1/TRBV3-2; CDR3 length: 14; J gene: TRBJ2-7; CDR3 protein: CASSRSGRAYEQYF
D gene: NA; V gene: TRBV6-5; CDR3 length: 14; J gene: TRBJ2-2; CDR3 protein: CASRPTLNTGELFF
D gene: NA; V gene: TRBV2; CDR3 length: 16; J gene: TRBJ2-2; CDR3 protein: CASSEPFPQNTGELFF
D gene: TRBD1; V gene: TRBV27; CDR3 length: 15; J gene: TRBJ1-4; CDR3 protein: CASSAGTGPNEKLFF
D gene: TRBD1; V gene: TRBV5-1; CDR3 length: 14; J gene: TRBJ2-1; CDR3 protein: CASSLSQGADEQFF